The T cell receptor (beta chain) described here comes from a study of high-grade serous ovarian cancer treatment subgroups. Tumor samples were obtained before definitive surgery or chemotherapy. From germline, CDR1 is SEHNR and CDR2 FQNEAQ (reference sequence). The V end lost 8 bases, the J end lost 0 bases, and 22 bases lay between the germline ends. The CDR3 is 18 amino acids. Method: immunoSEQ multiplex PCR; TCRdb's copy keeps in-frame clones and lacks some. The repertoire holds thousands of clones, with about 80% as singletons. This chain links TRBV7-9 with TRBJ1-4; D is possibly TRBD1 (5 bases). The specimen was tumor tissue. This receptor was obtained from a human donor with high-grade serous ovarian cancer. The CDR3 reads CASGRLRGLSATNEKLFF. CDR3 DNA sequence: TGTGCCAGCGGAAGGTTGAGGGGACTCTCTGCAACTAATGAAAAACTGTTTTTT.